What follows describes a single T cell receptor (beta chain). Its antigen is as yet unknown. The CDR3 length is 13 residues. The V gene's germline CDR1 is SEHNR and CDR2 FQNEAQ (reference sequence). V was pared by 5 bases and J by 6 bases, with 3 bases of the junction left unmatched. As the sequencing template, cDNA was produced by extracting RNA and reverse transcribing it. The method was immunoSEQ multiplex PCR; TCRdb's version includes in-frame clones alone and lacks a portion of them. This table holds roughly 120,000 clones, approximately 54% found once. Sample treatment: oral pan-JAK inhibitor, 5-10 mg twice daily. Starting from PBMCs, sorting isolated CD4+ and CD8+ T cells. The sample belongs to a study of CD8+ T cells in alopecia areata. Turning to the study itself: Treated patients were given oral tofacitinib, which was dosed at 5 to 10 mg twice daily.

Study-wide findings and caveats: While patients received tofacitinib, many expanded lesional clones remained present in scalp and blood. Normal scalp had lower clonality than lesional scalp, with alopecia totalis/universalis lesions showing this most strongly.

The receptor's source is a human donor with alopecia areata. The rearrangement joins TRBV7-9 to TRBJ2-2, with 7 bases aligning to TRBD1. This sample comprised CD8+ T cells sorted from blood, obtained at week 24, from a patient treated with tofacitinib. The CDR3 protein is CASSHDRAGELFF. In DNA form, the CDR3 reads TGTGCCAGCAGCCATGACAGGGCCGGGGAGCTGTTTTTT.